This T cell receptor (beta chain) is from a study of siplizumab effects on memory and regulatory T cells. Germline V gene sequence: CDR1 SEHNR, CDR2 FQNEAQ (reference sequence). Trimming took 1 base from V and 4 from J, leaving 13 bases between them. This CDR3 region has 15 residues. Roughly 92,000 TCR templates per sample were assayed. The assay was immunoSEQ multiplex PCR, and TCRdb's table has in-frame clones only and misses some. The sample comprises about 69,000 clones, approximately 89% of which are singletons, and around 1.8% rests with the top ten. With regard to this clone: Its antigen is not identified.

Study conclusions and caveats: Siplizumab conditions gave an average of around 70% Treg-derived mappable alloreactive CD4+ clones, versus 26.9% for controls. Both greater diversity than memory cells and a major contribution to the alloresponse seemed to characterize naive T cells. Suppression by proliferating Tregs derived from siplizumab cultures was not verified.

V usage is TRBV7-9 and J usage is TRBJ1-2, with a weak D call TRBD1 (5 bases). Sequenced: Tregs sorted from blood. This TCR derives from a human donor in good health. The CDR3 loop is CASSLVQGRGYGYTF. CDR3 sequence (DNA): TGTGCCAGCAGCTTAGTCCAGGGACGTGGCTATGGCTACACCTTC.